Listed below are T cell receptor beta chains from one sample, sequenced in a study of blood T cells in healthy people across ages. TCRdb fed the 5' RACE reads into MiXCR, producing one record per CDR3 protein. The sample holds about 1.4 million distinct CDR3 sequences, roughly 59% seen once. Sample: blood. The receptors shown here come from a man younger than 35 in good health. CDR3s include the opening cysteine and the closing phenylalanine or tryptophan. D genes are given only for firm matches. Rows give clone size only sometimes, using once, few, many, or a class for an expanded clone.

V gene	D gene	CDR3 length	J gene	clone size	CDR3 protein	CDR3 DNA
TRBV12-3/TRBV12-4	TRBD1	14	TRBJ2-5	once	CASSSRDRVETQYF	TGTGCCAGCAGTTCCAGGGACAGGGTAGAGACCCAGTACTTC
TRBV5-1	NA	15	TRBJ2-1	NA	CASSLSDNSYNEQFF	TGCGCCAGCAGCTTGAGCGACAATTCCTACAATGAGCAGTTCTTC
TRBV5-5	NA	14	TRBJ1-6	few	CASSFDVASSPLHF	TGTGCCAGCAGCTTTGACGTAGCGAGTTCACCCCTCCACTTT
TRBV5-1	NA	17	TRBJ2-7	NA	CASSVYLAGTPSYEQYF	TGCGCCAGCAGCGTCTATCTAGCCGGGACGCCTTCCTACGAGCAGTACTTC
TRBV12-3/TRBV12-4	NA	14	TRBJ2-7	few	CASSFKGEPYEQYF	TGTGCCAGCAGTTTCAAGGGGGAACCCTACGAGCAGTACTTC
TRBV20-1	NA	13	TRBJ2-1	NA	CSATRLTYNEQFF	TGCAGTGCTACGCGACTAACCTACAATGAGCAGTTCTTC
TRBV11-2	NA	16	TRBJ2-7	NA	CASSGLPPGLLNEQYF	TGTGCCAGCAGCGGCCTTCCCCCGGGCCTGCTAAACGAGCAGTACTTC
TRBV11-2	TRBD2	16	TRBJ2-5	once	CASSPLRGRAPETQYF	TGTGCCAGCAGCCCCCTTCGCGGGAGGGCCCCAGAGACCCAGTACTTC
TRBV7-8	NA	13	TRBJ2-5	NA	CASSSRDMETQYF	TGTGCCAGCAGCTCCCGGGACATGGAGACCCAGTACTTC
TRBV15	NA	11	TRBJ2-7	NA	CATLSGAEQYF	TGTGCCACCCTTAGCGGAGCAGAGCAGTACTTC
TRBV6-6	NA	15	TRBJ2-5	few	CASSYSLTAQETQYF	TGTGCCAGCAGTTACTCCCTGACTGCCCAAGAGACCCAGTACTTC
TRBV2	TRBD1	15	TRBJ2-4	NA	CASSGVQGENFEQYF	TGTGCAAGCAGCGGTGTCCAGGGGGAGAATTTTGAGCAGTACTTC
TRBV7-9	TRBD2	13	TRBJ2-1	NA	CASSASGTNEQFF	TGTGCCAGCAGTGCTAGCGGGACCAATGAGCAGTTCTTC
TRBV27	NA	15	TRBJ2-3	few	CASSSETASTDTQYF	TGTGCCAGCAGTTCCGAGACAGCCAGCACAGATACGCAGTATTTT
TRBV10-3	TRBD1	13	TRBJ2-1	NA	CAIVGQGGNEQFF	TGTGCCATCGTAGGACAGGGGGGCAATGAGCAGTTCTTC
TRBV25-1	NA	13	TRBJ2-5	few	CASSELTVETQYF	TGTGCCAGCAGTGAATTAACTGTCGAGACCCAGTACTTC
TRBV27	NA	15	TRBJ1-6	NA	CASSSLQLPNSPLHF	TGTGCCAGCAGTTCACTACAGCTTCCCAATTCACCCCTCCACTTT
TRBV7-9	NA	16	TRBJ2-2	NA	CASPASLGLNTGELFF	TGTGCCAGCCCGGCCTCACTGGGTTTGAACACCGGGGAGCTGTTTTTT
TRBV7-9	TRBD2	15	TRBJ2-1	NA	CASALGAGGYNEQFF	TGTGCCAGCGCCCTCGGAGCGGGGGGTTACAATGAGCAGTTCTTC
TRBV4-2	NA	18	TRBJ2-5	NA	CASSQDSVSASGQETQYF	TGTGCCAGCAGCCAAGATTCAGTGAGCGCGAGCGGACAAGAGACCCAGTACTTC
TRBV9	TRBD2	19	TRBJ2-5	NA	CASSGDGAPLAGGHNEQYF	TGTGCCAGCAGCGGGGACGGGGCCCCACTAGCGGGAGGGCACAATGAGCAGTACTTC
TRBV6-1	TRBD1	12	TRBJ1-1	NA	CASSPRGYEAFF	TGTGCCAGCAGTCCCAGGGGGTACGAAGCTTTCTTT
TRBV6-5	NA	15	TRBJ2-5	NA	CASSYSGRFQETQYF	TGTGCCAGCAGTTACTCAGGGAGGTTCCAAGAGACCCAGTACTTC
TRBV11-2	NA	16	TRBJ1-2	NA	CASSTLRHSFNYGYTF	TGTGCCAGCAGCACCTTACGGCACAGCTTTAACTATGGCTACACCTTC
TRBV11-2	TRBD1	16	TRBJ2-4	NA	CASSFDRGSAKNIQYF	TGTGCCAGCAGCTTTGACAGGGGGTCAGCCAAAAACATTCAGTACTTC
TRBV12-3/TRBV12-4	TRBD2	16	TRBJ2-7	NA	CASSSAGTSFSYEQYF	TGTGCCAGCAGTTCCGCCGGGACTAGCTTCTCCTACGAGCAGTACTTC
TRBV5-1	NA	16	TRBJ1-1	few	CASSLTTAYSNTEAFF	TGCGCCAGCAGCTTAACGACAGCCTATTCGAACACTGAAGCTTTCTTT
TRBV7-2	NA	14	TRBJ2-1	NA	CASRPGPTWGEQFF	TGTGCCAGCAGGCCGGGTCCGACCTGGGGTGAGCAGTTCTTC
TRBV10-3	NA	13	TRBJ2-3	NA	CAISDRITDTQYF	TGTGCCATCAGTGATCGGATAACAGATACGCAGTATTTT
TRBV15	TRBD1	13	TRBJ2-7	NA	CATSNISGGEQYF	TGTGCCACCAGCAATATATCAGGGGGAGAGCAGTACTTC
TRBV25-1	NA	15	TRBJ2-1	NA	CASSEAVPTYNEQFF	TGTGCCAGCAGTGAGGCGGTCCCAACCTACAATGAGCAGTTCTTC
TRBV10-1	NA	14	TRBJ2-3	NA	CASKKGLGQDTQYF	TGCGCCAGCAAGAAAGGTTTAGGTCAAGATACGCAGTATTTT
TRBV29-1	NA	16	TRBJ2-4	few	CSVVDSFRVAKNIQYF	TGCAGCGTTGTAGACTCCTTTAGAGTAGCCAAAAACATTCAGTACTTC
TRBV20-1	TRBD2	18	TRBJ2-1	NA	CSARATSGRTPGYNEQFF	TGCAGTGCTAGGGCGACTAGCGGGAGGACCCCGGGCTACAATGAGCAGTTCTTC
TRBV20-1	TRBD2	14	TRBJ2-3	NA	CSGREGMGTDTQYF	TGCAGCGGGAGGGAAGGAATGGGCACAGATACGCAGTATTTT
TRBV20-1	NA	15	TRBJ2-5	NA	CSARDGVNSQETQYF	TGCAGTGCTAGAGATGGGGTAAACTCACAAGAGACCCAGTACTTC
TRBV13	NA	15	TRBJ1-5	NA	CASSSSGAINQPQHF	TGTGCCAGCAGCTCATCCGGGGCCATTAATCAGCCCCAGCATTTT
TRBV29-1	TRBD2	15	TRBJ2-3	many	CSATFSGGSTDTQYF	TGCAGCGCGACCTTTAGCGGGGGGAGCACAGATACGCAGTATTTT
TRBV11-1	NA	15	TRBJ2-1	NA	CASSGVGHYYNEQFF	TGTGCCAGCAGCGGGGTGGGCCACTACTACAATGAGCAGTTCTTC
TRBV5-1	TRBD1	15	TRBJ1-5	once	CASSLGQGNTTPQHF	TGCGCCAGCAGCTTGGGACAGGGCAACACCACACCCCAGCATTTT
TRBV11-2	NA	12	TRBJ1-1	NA	CASTADSYEAFF	TGTGCCAGCACCGCGGACAGCTATGAAGCTTTCTTT
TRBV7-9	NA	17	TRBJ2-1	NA	CASSLVESLSSYNEQFF	TGTGCCAGCAGCTTAGTTGAGTCCTTAAGCTCCTACAATGAGCAGTTCTTC
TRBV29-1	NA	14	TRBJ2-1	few	CSAEANLFRDEQFF	TGCAGCGCGGAGGCCAACCTTTTCAGGGATGAGCAGTTCTTC
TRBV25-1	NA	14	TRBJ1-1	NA	CASSAGSRGTEAFF	TGTGCCAGCAGTGCGGGATCCCGGGGGACTGAAGCTTTCTTT
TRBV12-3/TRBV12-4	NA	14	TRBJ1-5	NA	CASSFLLSNQPQHF	TGTGCCAGCAGTTTCCTATTGAGCAATCAGCCCCAGCATTTT
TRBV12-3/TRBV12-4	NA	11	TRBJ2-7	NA	CASKLRSEQYF	TGTGCCAGCAAGTTGCGCTCGGAGCAGTACTTC
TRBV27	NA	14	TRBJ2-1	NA	CASSLSWTFLEQFF	TGTGCCAGCAGTTTAAGCTGGACTTTTTTGGAGCAGTTCTTC
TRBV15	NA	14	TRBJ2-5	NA	CATSRAVLVETQYF	TGTGCCACCAGCAGAGCGGTGTTAGTGGAGACCCAGTACTTC
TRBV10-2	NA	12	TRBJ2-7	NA	CTSSEFNYEQYF	TGCACCAGCAGTGAGTTTAACTACGAGCAGTACTTC
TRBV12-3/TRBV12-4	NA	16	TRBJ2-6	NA	CASSSHTSSGANVLTF	TGTGCCAGCAGCTCCCACACGAGCTCTGGGGCCAACGTCCTGACTTTC
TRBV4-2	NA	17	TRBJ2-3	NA	CASSQVVGTGPTDTQYF	TGTGCCAGCAGCCAAGTAGTGGGCACCGGACCCACAGATACGCAGTATTTT
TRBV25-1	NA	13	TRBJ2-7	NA	CASSEQGSHEQYF	TGTGCCAGCAGTGAACAGGGGTCCCACGAGCAGTACTTC
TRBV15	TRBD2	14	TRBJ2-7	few	CATSGTGGSYEQYF	TGTGCCACCAGCGGAACGGGGGGGTCCTACGAGCAGTACTTC
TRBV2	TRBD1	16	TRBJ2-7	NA	CASSDTQDRENNEQYF	TGTGCCAGCAGTGATACCCAGGACAGGGAGAACAATGAGCAGTACTTC
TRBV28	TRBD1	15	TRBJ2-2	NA	CASSLRTGGSGELFF	TGTGCCAGCAGTTTGAGGACAGGGGGCTCCGGGGAGCTGTTTTTT